This TCR beta chain was captured in a study of immune characterization of retroperitoneal liposarcoma. TCRdb reanalysed the PCR reads using MiXCR and keeps one entry per CDR3 protein. The sample shows approximately 9,300 distinct CDR3 sequences, roughly 35% of them seen only once. The source is a male donor with retroperitoneal liposarcoma. The sequencing input was tumor tissue.

CDR3 loop: CASTGTSGYNEQFF. The CDR3 region has the DNA TGTGCCAGCACCGGGACTAGCGGCTACAATGAGCAGTTCTTC. This chain joins TRBV6-1 and TRBJ2-1; 11 nucleotides agree with TRBD2. The CDR3 covers 14 residues. V shed 7 bases, J shed 3 bases, and the junction held 2 bases outside the gene matches. Germline CDR1 reads MNHNS; CDR2 reads SASEGT.